The rows below give T cell receptor beta chains drawn from one sample of a study of T cell changes during pregnancy in multiple sclerosis. TCRdb's copy holds only in-frame clones and misses some; the assay was immunoSEQ multiplex PCR. This sample has roughly 36,000 clones, with 90% to 95% found just once. The sample in question was CD8+ T cells from peripheral blood mononuclear cells, obtained in the second trimester of pregnancy. The receptor set was obtained from a female donor with multiple sclerosis, enrolled in a pregnancy study. Both conserved end residues are part of each CDR3. The D gene is left open where the match is weak. Size values are once, few and many counts, or a class for expanded clones, and some rows have none.

d_call: TRBD2
clone_size: .
v_call: TRBV7-9
j_call: TRBJ2-7
cdr3_aa: CASSLIGSGGPSYEQYF
cdr3_nt: TGTGCCAGCAGCTTGATCGGCAGCGGGGGGCCCTCCTACGAGCAGTACTTC

d_call: TRBD1
clone_size: large
v_call: TRBV19
j_call: TRBJ2-7
cdr3_aa: CASSIAGQGYEQYF
cdr3_nt: TGTGCCAGTAGTATAGCGGGACAGGGCTACGAGCAGTACTTC

d_call: .
clone_size: .
v_call: TRBV6-5
j_call: TRBJ1-2
cdr3_aa: CASSHSAANYGYTF
cdr3_nt: TGTGCCAGCAGTCACTCGGCGGCTAACTATGGCTACACCTTC

d_call: .
clone_size: .
v_call: TRBV9
j_call: TRBJ1-2
cdr3_aa: CASSVELAVANYGYTF
cdr3_nt: TGTGCCAGCAGCGTAGAGTTGGCGGTAGCTAACTATGGCTACACCTTC

d_call: TRBD2
clone_size: .
v_call: TRBV5-8
j_call: TRBJ2-1
cdr3_aa: CASSPRGLAAYYNEQFF
cdr3_nt: TGTGCCAGCAGCCCCCGCGGACTAGCGGCCTACTACAATGAGCAGTTCTTC

d_call: TRBD2
clone_size: .
v_call: TRBV9
j_call: TRBJ2-3
cdr3_aa: CASSVGLADTDTQYF
cdr3_nt: TGTGCCAGCAGCGTGGGACTAGCGGACACAGATACGCAGTATTTT

d_call: TRBD2
clone_size: .
v_call: TRBV30
j_call: TRBJ2-2
cdr3_aa: CAWRGGRYTGELFF
cdr3_nt: TGTGCCTGGAGAGGCGGGAGGTACACCGGGGAGCTGTTTTTT

d_call: TRBD1
clone_size: .
v_call: TRBV29-1
j_call: TRBJ1-5
cdr3_aa: CSVEETGGNQPQHF
cdr3_nt: TGCAGCGTTGAAGAGACAGGGGGCAATCAGCCCCAGCATTTT

d_call: TRBD1
clone_size: .
v_call: TRBV2
j_call: TRBJ2-7
cdr3_aa: CASKTGQGSYEQYF
cdr3_nt: TGTGCCAGCAAAACGGGACAGGGTAGTTACGAGCAGTACTTC

d_call: TRBD2
clone_size: .
v_call: TRBV19
j_call: TRBJ2-1
cdr3_aa: CASSSRTSGDYNEQFF
cdr3_nt: TGTGCCAGTAGTAGCCGGACTAGCGGGGACTACAATGAGCAGTTCTTC

d_call: .
clone_size: .
v_call: TRBV27
j_call: TRBJ1-1
cdr3_aa: CASSSEGSVNTEAFF
cdr3_nt: TGTGCCAGCAGTTCGGAGGGGAGTGTGAACACTGAAGCTTTCTTT

d_call: .
clone_size: .
v_call: TRBV21-1
j_call: TRBJ1-5
cdr3_aa: CASSPRGQGLYQPQHF
cdr3_nt: TGTGCCAGCAGCCCCCGTGGGCAGGGGCTATATCAGCCCCAGCATTTT

d_call: TRBD1
clone_size: .
v_call: TRBV6-5
j_call: TRBJ2-1
cdr3_aa: CASSWGQGNEQFF
cdr3_nt: TGTGCCAGCAGTTGGGGACAGGGAAATGAGCAGTTCTTC

d_call: .
clone_size: once
v_call: TRBV29-1
j_call: TRBJ2-1
cdr3_aa: CSVGGLGNEQFF
cdr3_nt: TGCAGCGTTGGGGGCCTGGGAAATGAGCAGTTCTTC

d_call: .
clone_size: .
v_call: TRBV29-1
j_call: TRBJ2-1
cdr3_aa: CSVEKAGDRSFYNEQFF
cdr3_nt: TGCAGCGTTGAGAAGGCAGGGGATAGATCATTCTACAATGAGCAGTTCTTC

d_call: .
clone_size: .
v_call: TRBV27
j_call: TRBJ2-1
cdr3_aa: CASSPRQGGEQFF
cdr3_nt: TGTGCCAGCAGTCCGAGACAGGGAGGTGAGCAGTTCTTC

d_call: TRBD2
clone_size: .
v_call: TRBV9
j_call: TRBJ2-1
cdr3_aa: CASSVDVPASGIYNEQFF
cdr3_nt: TGTGCCAGCAGCGTAGATGTGCCGGCGAGCGGGATCTACAATGAGCAGTTCTTC

d_call: TRBD2
clone_size: once
v_call: TRBV6-5
j_call: TRBJ2-2
cdr3_aa: CASSYSSGGNTGELFF
cdr3_nt: TGTGCCAGCAGTTACTCTAGCGGGGGGAACACCGGGGAGCTGTTTTTT

d_call: .
clone_size: .
v_call: TRBV19
j_call: TRBJ2-7
cdr3_aa: CASSIGGADEQYF
cdr3_nt: TGTGCCAGTAGTATTGGGGGGGCCGACGAGCAGTACTTC

d_call: .
clone_size: .
v_call: TRBV29-1
j_call: TRBJ1-2
cdr3_aa: CSVVKPPYGYTF
cdr3_nt: TGCAGCGTCGTAAAGCCCCCCTATGGCTACACCTTC

d_call: .
clone_size: .
v_call: TRBV11-2
j_call: TRBJ2-3
cdr3_aa: CASSFQAVTDTQYF
cdr3_nt: TGTGCCAGCAGCTTCCAAGCGGTCACAGATACGCAGTATTTT

d_call: .
clone_size: .
v_call: TRBV19
j_call: TRBJ1-5
cdr3_aa: CASMSGWMQPQHF
cdr3_nt: TGTGCCTCAATGTCGGGGTGGATGCAGCCCCAGCATTTT

d_call: .
clone_size: once
v_call: TRBV7-6
j_call: TRBJ2-7
cdr3_aa: CASSSRGDRAYEQYF
cdr3_nt: TGTGCCAGCAGCTCTAGGGGGGACAGAGCTTACGAGCAGTACTTC

d_call: TRBD1
clone_size: few
v_call: TRBV7-7
j_call: TRBJ2-2
cdr3_aa: CASSPKGQGDLGELFF
cdr3_nt: TGTGCCAGCAGCCCGAAGGGACAGGGGGATCTCGGGGAGCTGTTTTTT

d_call: .
clone_size: .
v_call: TRBV4-1
j_call: TRBJ1-5
cdr3_aa: CASSHPGDRRQPQHF
cdr3_nt: TGCGCCAGCAGCCATCCTGGAGACAGGCGCCAGCCCCAGCATTTT

d_call: .
clone_size: .
v_call: TRBV5-6
j_call: TRBJ2-7
cdr3_aa: CASSLTLAGSYEQYF
cdr3_nt: TGTGCCAGCAGCTTGACGTTGGCAGGCTCCTACGAGCAGTACTTC

d_call: .
clone_size: .
v_call: TRBV10-3
j_call: TRBJ2-7
cdr3_aa: CATATSSYEQYF
cdr3_nt: TGTGCCACCGCCACTAGCTCTTACGAGCAGTACTTC

d_call: TRBD1
clone_size: .
v_call: TRBV4-3
j_call: TRBJ1-6
cdr3_aa: CASSRFPGQGTSPLHF
cdr3_nt: TGCGCCAGCAGCCGTTTTCCGGGACAGGGGACATCACCCCTCCACTTT

d_call: TRBD2
clone_size: few
v_call: TRBV6-4
j_call: TRBJ2-3
cdr3_aa: CASSDESGGGTDTQYF
cdr3_nt: TGTGCCAGCAGTGACGAGTCGGGGGGGGGCACAGATACGCAGTATTTT

d_call: .
clone_size: .
v_call: TRBV19
j_call: TRBJ1-2
cdr3_aa: CASSVWASNYGYTF
cdr3_nt: TGTGCCAGTAGTGTATGGGCTTCTAACTATGGCTACACCTTC

d_call: .
clone_size: .
v_call: TRBV19
j_call: TRBJ1-1
cdr3_aa: CASSILQGSTEAFF
cdr3_nt: TGTGCCAGTAGTATCTTGCAGGGGTCCACTGAAGCTTTCTTT

d_call: TRBD1
clone_size: .
v_call: TRBV6-1
j_call: TRBJ2-2
cdr3_aa: CASRTGDHTGELFF
cdr3_nt: TGTGCCAGCCGGACAGGGGACCACACCGGGGAGCTGTTTTTT

d_call: .
clone_size: .
v_call: TRBV29-1
j_call: TRBJ1-1
cdr3_aa: CSAELQDTEAFF
cdr3_nt: TGCAGCGCAGAGCTACAGGACACTGAAGCTTTCTTT

d_call: TRBD1
clone_size: .
v_call: TRBV19
j_call: TRBJ1-5
cdr3_aa: CASTWTGGNQPQHF
cdr3_nt: TGTGCCAGTACCTGGACAGGGGGAAATCAGCCCCAGCATTTT

d_call: TRBD2
clone_size: .
v_call: TRBV5-1
j_call: TRBJ2-7
cdr3_aa: CASSLAGGPNEQYF
cdr3_nt: TGCGCCAGCAGCTTAGCGGGAGGGCCGAACGAGCAGTACTTC

d_call: .
clone_size: .
v_call: TRBV5-4
j_call: TRBJ1-1
cdr3_aa: CASSLVVGRGRNTEAFF
cdr3_nt: TGTGCCAGCAGCTTGGTTGTTGGCAGGGGACGTAACACTGAAGCTTTCTTT

d_call: TRBD1
clone_size: .
v_call: TRBV5-1
j_call: TRBJ2-7
cdr3_aa: CASSFRTGGFDEQYF
cdr3_nt: TGCGCCAGCAGCTTTCGGACAGGTGGCTTCGACGAGCAGTACTTC

d_call: TRBD2
clone_size: .
v_call: TRBV30
j_call: TRBJ2-2
cdr3_aa: CAWSEPGLEYLVNTGELFF
cdr3_nt: TGTGCCTGGAGCGAACCGGGACTAGAATATCTGGTGAACACCGGGGAGCTGTTTTTT

d_call: TRBD1
clone_size: once
v_call: TRBV7-9
j_call: TRBJ2-7
cdr3_aa: CATAGTDYEQYF
cdr3_nt: TGTGCCACCGCCGGGACAGATTACGAGCAGTACTTC

d_call: .
clone_size: .
v_call: TRBV2
j_call: TRBJ1-2
cdr3_aa: CATQLTWAGYTF
cdr3_nt: TGTGCCACTCAGCTTACCTGGGCCGGCTACACCTTC

d_call: .
clone_size: .
v_call: TRBV7-9
j_call: TRBJ1-6
cdr3_aa: CASSLESQSYNSPLHF
cdr3_nt: TGTGCCAGCAGCTTAGAATCACAGTCCTATAATTCACCCCTCCACTTT

d_call: TRBD2
clone_size: .
v_call: TRBV5-1
j_call: TRBJ2-1
cdr3_aa: CASSLDPGTSLFHEQFF
cdr3_nt: TGCGCCAGCAGCCTTGATCCCGGGACTAGCTTGTTCCATGAGCAGTTCTTC

d_call: TRBD1
clone_size: many
v_call: TRBV6-5
j_call: TRBJ1-2
cdr3_aa: CASSLHLSGKDRVVTF
cdr3_nt: TGTGCCAGCAGTTTACACCTGTCAGGGAAGGACAGGGTGGTTACCTTC

d_call: .
clone_size: .
v_call: TRBV5-1
j_call: TRBJ1-1
cdr3_aa: CASSLSLTDTEAFF
cdr3_nt: TGCGCCAGCAGCTTAAGTCTAACGGACACTGAAGCTTTCTTT

d_call: .
clone_size: .
v_call: TRBV6-5
j_call: TRBJ1-2
cdr3_aa: CASSLQGGGDGGYTF
cdr3_nt: TGTGCCAGCAGCCTCCAGGGAGGGGGAGATGGTGGCTACACCTTC

d_call: .
clone_size: once
v_call: TRBV7-7
j_call: TRBJ2-2
cdr3_aa: CASSPGVNTGELFF
cdr3_nt: TGTGCCAGCAGCCCCGGGGTCAACACCGGGGAGCTGTTTTTT

d_call: .
clone_size: .
v_call: TRBV7-9
j_call: TRBJ2-1
cdr3_aa: CATPALPMTSYNEQFF
cdr3_nt: TGTGCCACCCCGGCCTTGCCAATGACTTCCTACAATGAGCAGTTCTTC

d_call: .
clone_size: once
v_call: TRBV30
j_call: TRBJ2-7
cdr3_aa: CAWSVLGWQYF
cdr3_nt: TGTGCCTGGAGTGTCCTGGGCTGGCAGTACTTC

d_call: .
clone_size: .
v_call: TRBV2
j_call: TRBJ1-1
cdr3_aa: CASRETENTEAFF
cdr3_nt: TGTGCCAGCAGGGAGACCGAGAACACTGAAGCTTTCTTT

d_call: TRBD1
clone_size: few
v_call: TRBV12-5
j_call: TRBJ2-3
cdr3_aa: CASVLMPGQGPDTQYF
cdr3_nt: TGTGCTAGTGTCCTTATGCCGGGACAGGGACCAGATACGCAGTATTTT

d_call: TRBD1
clone_size: .
v_call: TRBV18
j_call: TRBJ1-1
cdr3_aa: CASSPQGAYEAFF
cdr3_nt: TGTGCCAGCTCACCCCAGGGGGCCTATGAAGCTTTCTTT

d_call: TRBD2
clone_size: .
v_call: TRBV19
j_call: TRBJ2-1
cdr3_aa: CASSELAGGISSYNEQFF
cdr3_nt: TGTGCCAGTAGCGAACTAGCGGGAGGGATAAGCTCCTACAATGAGCAGTTCTTC

d_call: .
clone_size: .
v_call: TRBV19
j_call: TRBJ1-6
cdr3_aa: CATKGGYNSPLHF
cdr3_nt: TGTGCCACCAAGGGGGGGTATAATTCACCCCTCCACTTT

d_call: .
clone_size: .
v_call: TRBV4-1
j_call: TRBJ2-1
cdr3_aa: CASSQDPGGTYNEQFF
cdr3_nt: TGCGCCAGCAGCCAAGACCCGGGGGGCACCTACAATGAGCAGTTCTTC

d_call: .
clone_size: .
v_call: TRBV7-9
j_call: TRBJ2-1
cdr3_aa: CASTPVSYNEQFF
cdr3_nt: TGTGCCAGCACCCCGGTCTCCTACAATGAGCAGTTCTTC

d_call: .
clone_size: .
v_call: TRBV5-6
j_call: TRBJ2-7
cdr3_aa: CASSSSGEQYF
cdr3_nt: TGTGCCAGCAGCTCCTCAGGCGAGCAGTACTTC

d_call: .
clone_size: once
v_call: TRBV9
j_call: TRBJ2-7
cdr3_aa: CASSVRGTTYEQYF
cdr3_nt: TGTGCCAGCAGCGTACGGGGAACGACCTACGAGCAGTACTTC